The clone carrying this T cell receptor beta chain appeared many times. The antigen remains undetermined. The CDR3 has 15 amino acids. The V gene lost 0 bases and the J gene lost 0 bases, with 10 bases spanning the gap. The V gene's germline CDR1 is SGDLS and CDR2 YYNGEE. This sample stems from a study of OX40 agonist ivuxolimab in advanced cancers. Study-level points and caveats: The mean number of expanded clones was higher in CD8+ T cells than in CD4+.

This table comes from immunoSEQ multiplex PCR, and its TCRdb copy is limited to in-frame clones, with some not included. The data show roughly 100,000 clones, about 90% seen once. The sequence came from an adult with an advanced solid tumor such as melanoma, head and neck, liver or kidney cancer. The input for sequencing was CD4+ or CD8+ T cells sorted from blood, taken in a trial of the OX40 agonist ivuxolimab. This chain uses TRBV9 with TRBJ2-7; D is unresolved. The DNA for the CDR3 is TGTGCCAGCAGCGTAGGGGCCCACCTCTCCTACGAGCAGTACTTC. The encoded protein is CASSVGAHLSYEQYF.